This T cell receptor (beta chain) was retrieved from a study of blood T cell repertoires in COVID-19. The overall study: Samples came from the United States, Italy and Spain, spanning acute and convalescent COVID-19.

Original handling: Amplifying reference gene primers gave estimates of nucleated cell counts. Produced via immunoSEQ multiplex PCR; TCRdb's table is partial and in-frame only. D and trimming were read from the DNA, whereas the V and J calls and clone size are those reported in that table. The sample comprises about 49,000 clones, about 85% of which are singletons, and 11% to 15% rests with the top ten. This sequence originates from a human donor in a cohort sampled during active COVID-19. Sequenced: peripheral blood.

CDR3 DNA: TGTGCCAGTAGTATGGGGCCCCGACTTATTTACAATGAGCAGTTCTTC. It encodes CASSMGPRLIYNEQFF. This chain links TRBV19 with TRBJ2-1; tentative D call: TRBD1 (5 bases). The germline V gene has CDR1 LNHDA and CDR2 SQIVND (reference sequence). CDR3 length equals 16 residues. Between the trimmed V and J ends, which lost 3 bases and 4 bases, there was a span of 16 bases.